One and the same sample provided the 9 T cell receptor beta chains below, sequenced in a study of blood T cells in healthy people across ages. A J-beta primer mix and a sample-barcoded 5' primer were used in a second PCR of about 7 to 12 cycles. Using its own MiXCR run on the 5' RACE reads, TCRdb lists one record per CDR3 protein. The sample carries over 700,000 distinct CDR3 sequences, 20% to 30% recorded once. This sample also belongs to another study, concerning T cells of mothers and their children.

Source material: blood. The receptors were sampled from a boy aged 5-17 years in good health.

V and J are TRBV20-1 and TRBJ2-1; 12 bases match TRBD2. This CDR3 has 20 amino acids. CDR1 is DFQATT and CDR2 is SNEGSKA in the germline V gene (reference sequence). V was clipped by 0 bases and J by 3 bases; unmatched bases: 15. The CDR3 loop reads CSARDLRSASGGALYNEQFF. The CDR3 coding sequence is TGCAGTGCTAGAGATCTTCGTTCTGCTAGCGGGGGGGCCCTCTACAATGAGCAGTTCTTC.

The rearrangement links TRBV5-1 to TRBJ2-5, with D possibly TRBD1 on 7 matching bases. CDR1 is SGHRS, CDR2 YFSETQ, per germline. V shed 7 bases and J shed 5 bases, with 27 bases lying between them. This CDR3 comprises 17 residues. CDR3 loop: CASVGNSQGGRWETQYF. In nucleotides, the CDR3 is TGCGCCAGCGTCGGAAATTCCCAGGGGGGACGGTGGGAGACCCAGTACTTC.

The chain combines TRBV7-9 with TRBJ2-7, with TRBD1 matching 7 bases. CDR1 is SEHNR, CDR2 FQNEAQ, per germline (reference sequence). This CDR3 has 15 residues. V trimming: 5 bases; J trimming: 5 bases; junction bases outside the gene matches: 12. CDR3 protein: CASSGSQGVLHEQYF. The CDR3 region has the DNA TGTGCCAGCAGCGGGAGTCAGGGGGTCCTCCACGAGCAGTACTTC.

The chain couples TRBV10-3 to TRBJ2-5, with TRBD1 matching 9 bases. The CDR3 has 15 amino acids. Germline CDR1 reads ENHRY; CDR2 reads SYGVKD. The ends lost 10 bases at V and 5 bases at J; junction bases unmatched: 14. CDR3 coding DNA: TGTGCCACCGTCCGGGACAGGGACGTTGGGGAGACCCAGTACTTC. Translation gives CATVRDRDVGETQYF.

A word on this clonotype: A far larger clone is only one base removed, so a read error is likely. The V call is TRBV2, the J call TRBJ2-1, with TRBD2 matching 11 bases. The CDR3 covers 15 residues. Germline values: CDR1 SNHLY, CDR2 FYNNEI. Trimming at V came to 7 bases and at J to 3 bases, leaving 5 bases not matched to a gene. The CDR3 here is CASNPGTSGYNEQFF. The CDR3 coding sequence is TGTGCCAGCAACCCCGGGACTAGCGGCTACAATGAGCAGTTCTTC.

The rearrangement links TRBV28 to TRBJ2-5, with unresolved D. V lost 6 bases and J lost 3, with 14 bases in between. The CDR3 is made up of 14 amino acids. In germline, CDR1 is MDHEN, CDR2 SYDVKM. The CDR3 bases are TGTGCCAGCAGCTCTCGAGGTGGGAAAGAGACCCAGTACTTC. Its protein product is CASSSRGGKETQYF.

The CDR3: CASSQVLSPGELFF. The CDR3 nucleotides are TGCGCCAGCAGCCAAGTCCTCTCGCCCGGGGAGCTGTTTTTT. The chain combines TRBV4-1 with TRBJ2-2; D unclear. Trimming removed 1 base at V and 6 bases at J, with 9 bases between. Per the germline V gene, CDR1 is MGHRA and CDR2 is YSYEKL. The CDR3 has 14 amino acids.

This clonotype occurred a few times. The CDR3 nucleotides read TGTGCCAGCAGTAGACAGTTCTCTGGGGCCAACGTCCTGACTTTC. Translation gives CASSRQFSGANVLTF. The chain has TRBV6-2 or TRBV6-3 and TRBJ2-6; D may be TRBD1 (5 bases). The CDR3 spans 15 residues. Germline assignment: CDR1 MNHEY and CDR2 SVGEGT. V lost 5 bases and J lost 0, with 8 bases in between.

This clonotype was observed a handful of times. Written as DNA, the CDR3 is TGCAGCGTTGAGCCCGACGGGTGGGGAAATGAAAAACTGTTTTTT. Its translation is CSVEPDGWGNEKLFF. The chain has TRBV29-1 and TRBJ1-4, with D hard to call. This CDR3 contains 15 residues. Germline lookup yields CDR1 SQVTM and CDR2 ANQGSEA. V lost 3 bases and J 5 bases, leaving 16 bases between the germline ends.